Listed below are T cell receptor beta chains from one sample, sequenced in a study of blood T cell repertoires in COVID-19. TCRdb's table, derived via immunoSEQ multiplex PCR, lists solely in-frame clones and lacks some. The sample has tens of thousands of clones; 70% to 90% are singletons. Sequenced material: peripheral blood. The receptors were sampled from a human donor with active COVID-19. The donor label of this sample is uncertain. CDR3s include the opening cysteine and the closing phenylalanine or tryptophan. D genes are given only for firm matches. Clone size is shown for a subset of rows, as once, few, many or a class of expanded clone.

clone_size d_call j_call v_call cdr3_nt cdr3_aa
. . TRBJ2-3 TRBV11-3 TGTGCCAGCAGCCCAGGGGCTAGCACAGATACGCAGTATTTT CASSPGASTDTQYF
. . TRBJ2-7 TRBV7-9 TGTGCCAGCAGCGCCAACCCGGGACACAGATCCTACGAGCAGTACTTC CASSANPGHRSYEQYF
. TRBD2 TRBJ2-5 TRBV7-9 TGTGCCAGCAGCTTAGAGGGGACTAGCTGGGAGACCCAGTACTTC CASSLEGTSWETQYF
few . TRBJ1-2 TRBV23-1 TGCGCCAGCAGTAGACGGACATATAGCTCAAAAGGACGGATTCGGAGCTATGGCTACACCTTC CASSRRTYSSKGRIRSYGYTF
once TRBD2 TRBJ2-7 TRBV7-2 TGTGCCAGCAGCTTAGTAAGTAGCGGGACCGAGCAGTACTTC CASSLVSSGTEQYF
. . TRBJ1-4 TRBV5-4 TGTGCCAGCAGCTTGGACAGGGCTAATGAAAAACTGTTTTTT CASSLDRANEKLFF
. TRBD1 TRBJ2-7 TRBV3-1/TRBV3-2 TGTGCCAGCAGCCGCCGGACAGGGACCACCTACGAGCAGTACTTC CASSRRTGTTYEQYF
. . TRBJ2-2 TRBV5-1 TGCGCCAGCAGTCCACCCCGGGTAGGCCGGAGCACCGGGGAGCTGTTTTTT CASSPPRVGRSTGELFF
. TRBD2 TRBJ2-1 TRBV11-2 TGTGCCAGCAGCGTTGTGGGACTAGCGGGAATCGATGAGCAGTTCTTC CASSVVGLAGIDEQFF
. TRBD1 TRBJ1-2 TRBV30 TGTGCCTGGAGTGTAGGAGGGGGCTTGGGCTACACCTTC CAWSVGGGLGYTF
. . TRBJ1-3 TRBV28 TGTGCCAGCATTCCGCCGGGCAGGGGATACACCATATATTTT CASIPPGRGYTIYF
few TRBD2 TRBJ2-3 TRBV9 TGTGCCAGCAGCGTGGGGGGGAGCACAGATACGCAGTATTTT CASSVGGSTDTQYF
. TRBD2 TRBJ2-1 TRBV28 TGTGCCAGCAGTCCTAGCGGGCGCCGCTACAATGAGCAGTTCTTC CASSPSGRRYNEQFF
few . TRBJ2-3 TRBV9 TGTGCCAGCAGCCCCGGACTCTTGGGGACAGATACGCAGTATTTT CASSPGLLGTDTQYF
. TRBD1 TRBJ2-5 TRBV7-9 TGTGCCAGCAGCTTAGACGGACAGGCGGGAGAGACCCAGTACTTC CASSLDGQAGETQYF
. TRBD2 TRBJ2-7 TRBV19 TGTGCCAGTAGTATGGGACTAGGCTACGAGCAGTACTTC CASSMGLGYEQYF
. TRBD2 TRBJ2-3 TRBV11-3 TGTGCCAGCAGCCCCAGCGGGAGAAGCACAGATACGCAGTATTTT CASSPSGRSTDTQYF
. TRBD2 TRBJ2-3 TRBV7-9 TGTGCCAGCGAGGGTTACGGGCTAGCGGGTTTCACAGATACGCAGTATTTT CASEGYGLAGFTDTQYF
. TRBD2 TRBJ2-7 TRBV5-4 TGTGCCAGCAGCCTCTGGGCTAGCGGGGGCCACGAGCAGTACTTC CASSLWASGGHEQYF
. . TRBJ1-2 TRBV3-1/TRBV3-2 TGTGCCAGCAGCCAAGTTAAATATGGCTACACCTTC CASSQVKYGYTF
. TRBD1 TRBJ2-6 TRBV11-3 TGTGCCAGCAGCTATACCGGGACAGGGGTCGGGGCCAACGTCCTGACTTTC CASSYTGTGVGANVLTF
. . TRBJ2-5 TRBV15 TGTGCCACCAGCAGAGATCAGGGTCAAGAGACCCAGTACTTC CATSRDQGQETQYF
. . TRBJ1-4 TRBV9 TGTGCCAGCAGCGTAGGGTTCCTTAAAGAAACGGCTAATGAAAAACTGTTTTTT CASSVGFLKETANEKLFF
. TRBD2 TRBJ2-1 TRBV7-3 TGTGCCAGCAGCTCCCAGAGGACTAGCACGACTGAGCAGTTCTTC CASSSQRTSTTEQFF
. TRBD1 TRBJ1-4 TRBV28 TGTGCCAGCAGTTTACGGACAGGTGGAGATGAAAAACTGTTTTTT CASSLRTGGDEKLFF
. . TRBJ2-7 TRBV28 TGTGCCAGCAGTTTTGCGGACACTACCTACGAGCAGTACTTC CASSFADTTYEQYF
. TRBD2 TRBJ2-7 TRBV3-1/TRBV3-2 TGTGCCAGCAGTGAGACTAGCGGGTCCTACGAGCAGTACTTC CASSETSGSYEQYF
. . TRBJ2-4 TRBV20-1 TGCAGTGCTAGTGACTACATTCAGTACTTC CSASDYIQYF
. TRBD2 TRBJ2-2 TRBV11-3 TGTGCCAGCAGCTTCCCCTGGCTAGCGGGAGCCGGGGAGCTGTTTTTT CASSFPWLAGAGELFF
. . TRBJ2-5 TRBV7-8 TGTGCCAGCAGCGCCCGCCTGGCGACAATCCAAGAGACCCAGTACTTC CASSARLATIQETQYF
. . TRBJ1-1 TRBV10-3 TGTGCCATCAGTGAGATGAATAGGGGCTTGGGGAACACTGAAGCTTTCTTT CAISEMNRGLGNTEAFF
. . TRBJ1-3 TRBV7-8 TGTGCCAGCAGCTTAGTTATCTCGGAGAGGAACACCATATATTTT CASSLVISERNTIYF
. TRBD1 TRBJ2-7 TRBV11-2 TGTGCCAGCAGCTTAGTGGGACAGGGTTTCGAGCAGTACTTC CASSLVGQGFEQYF
once . TRBJ1-3 TRBV6-6 TGTGCCAGCAGCACCGGGGTTTCGGGAAACACCATATATTTT CASSTGVSGNTIYF
. . TRBJ2-3 TRBV19 TGTGCCAGTAGTATAGAGGACAAGAGCACAGATACGCAGTATTTT CASSIEDKSTDTQYF
. . TRBJ2-2 TRBV5-1 TGCGCCAGCAGCCTGACCGGGACGAACACCGGGGAGCTGTTTTTT CASSLTGTNTGELFF
. TRBD2 TRBJ2-2 TRBV7-3 TGTGCCAGCAGCAAGACTAGCGGGAGGGCCAGGGGCGGGGAGCTGTTTTTT CASSKTSGRARGGELFF
. TRBD1 TRBJ2-7 TRBV28 TGTGCCAGCAGTTTACAGGACAGGGTCGAGCAGTACTTC CASSLQDRVEQYF
. TRBD1 TRBJ2-7 TRBV12-5 TGTGCTAGTGGTTCCGACAGGGGGCCCTACGAGCAGTACTTC CASGSDRGPYEQYF
. TRBD2 TRBJ2-1 TRBV6-5 TGTGCCACGGGACTAGCGGGAGGTGGCGAGCAGTTCTTC CATGLAGGGEQFF
. . TRBJ1-3 TRBV7-9 TGTGCCAGCAGCTTCAGACGGAGCTCTGGAAACACCATATATTTT CASSFRRSSGNTIYF
. TRBD2 TRBJ2-2 TRBV29-1 TGCAGCGTTCCCGGGACTAGCAACACCGGGGAGCTGTTTTTT CSVPGTSNTGELFF
. . TRBJ2-2 TRBV5-1 TGCGCCAGCAGCCCGGGGACACCTACCGGGGAGCTGTTTTTT CASSPGTPTGELFF
. . TRBJ1-2 TRBV28 TGTGCCAGCAGCCGCGGGATCTCTAACTATGGCTACACCTTC CASSRGISNYGYTF
. . TRBJ1-1 TRBV30 TGTGGGGGGCGCGACACTGAAGCTTTCTTT CGGRDTEAFF
. . TRBJ1-2 TRBV4-3 TGCGCCAGCAGCCAAGGCGGGGGGGGAGGCTACACCTTC CASSQGGGGGYTF
. TRBD1 TRBJ2-1 TRBV9 TGTGCCAGCAGCACCCCCCCGAGACAGGGGGCAATTGAGCAGTTCTTC CASSTPPRQGAIEQFF